Here is one TCR beta chain with its context. Its antigen is unknown. The sample comes from a study of CD8+ T cells in alopecia areata. Treatment denoted: oral pan-JAK inhibitor, 5-10 mg twice daily. Germline CDR1 and CDR2: ENHRY and SYGVKD. Trimming removed 9 bases from V and 7 bases from J, with 16 bases in between. CDR3 length: 13 residues. Study findings and constraints: With one nonresponder, baseline CD8+ expansion's link to response remains uncertain.

The sequencing template was cDNA reverse transcribed from extracted RNA. Only in-frame clones appear in the TCRdb table, and some are missing; sequencing was by immunoSEQ multiplex PCR. The sample holds over 35,000 clones, roughly 90% seen once. This clonotype originated in a human donor with alopecia areata. Source: CD8+ T cells sorted from blood, taken at week 24, from a patient treated with tofacitinib. The chain carries TRBV10-3 and TRBJ2-1, with D perhaps matching TRBD1 (6 bases). Here the CDR3 DNA reads TGTGCCATAGGCCTCCCGCAGGGGAATGAGCAGTTCTTC. Its protein product is CAIGLPQGNEQFF.